The TCR beta chain under discussion was sequenced for a study of vaccination effects on CD4 cells after COVID-19. Overall study: Participants completed two doses of the BNT162b2 or mRNA-1273 vaccine.

Profiled with immunoSEQ multiplex PCR; TCRdb holds only in-frame clones, not every one. The data contain roughly 61,000 clones, roughly 76% of them singletons. Sequencing was preceded by expansion of antigen-specific CD4+ T cells with viral peptide pools in the ViraFEST assay. CD4+ T cell isolation took place after about nine days of culture. Study outcomes and limitations: Few convalescent patients were studied, and early post-infection samples were lacking.

CDR1 is KGHSH and CDR2 is LQKENI in the germline V gene. Trimming at V came to 3 bases and at J to 4 bases, leaving 1 base not matched to a gene. There are 14 residues in the CDR3. This clone appeared a few times. Its antigen is as yet unknown. Different DNA sequences within this sample yield the same CDR3. The source is a human donor who received a COVID-19 vaccine. Sample: CD4+ T cells from PBMCs cultured with HCoV-229E spike peptides, taken before COVID-19 vaccination. This chain uses TRBV18 with TRBJ1-5; TRBD1 aligns across 9 bases. CDR3 sequence: CASSPGQGNQPQHF. CDR3 in DNA: TGTGCCAGCTCACCGGGACAGGGAAATCAGCCCCAGCATTTT.